The present T cell receptor beta chain was sequenced within a study of cytomegalovirus exposure and HLA in healthy donors. Germline V lookup: CDR1 SEHNR, CDR2 FQNEAQ (reference sequence). Unmatched junction bases numbered 2, after V lost 4 bases and J lost 1 base. This CDR3 has 15 amino acids. Measured with immunoSEQ multiplex PCR; TCRdb has only the in-frame clones, and not every one. The repertoire has approximately 99,000 clones, roughly 88% of them found once; the top ten carry around 2.7%. The specimen was PBMCs. The sequence came from a woman younger than 30 in good health and CMV-seronegative. The chain links TRBV7-9 to TRBJ1-4; TRBD1 matches 8 bases. The CDR3 sequence is CASSYGTGTNEKLFF. CDR3 in DNA: TGTGCCAGCAGCTATGGGACAGGAACTAATGAAAAACTGTTTTTT.